These 25 T cell receptor beta chains came from one sample sequenced in a study of glioma-infiltrating T cells after dendritic cell vaccination. Sequenced by immunoSEQ multiplex PCR; TCRdb stores in-frame clones only, minus some. The table lists about 32,000 clones, 90% to 95% of them singletons. The input for sequencing was blood, taken before dendritic cell vaccination. These receptors were obtained from a human donor with glioblastoma.

This chain joins TRBV29-1 and TRBJ1-1; D is unresolved. With 7 bases removed from V and 4 bases from J, the gap between germline ends came to 16 bases. Germline V CDR1 and CDR2: SQVTM, ANQGSEA. CDR3 length: 13 residues. The CDR3 DNA sequence: TGCAGCGCTGGAGAGGGCCTGGTCACTGAAGCTTTCTTT. It yields the protein CSAGEGLVTEAFF.

V usage is TRBV7-2 and J usage is TRBJ2-2; 9 nucleotides align to TRBD2. The germline V gene encodes CDR1 SGHTA and CDR2 FQGNSA. This CDR3 spans 14 amino acids. The V gene end was trimmed by 6 bases and the J gene end by 4 bases; junction bases not matched to a gene: 3. CDR3 nucleotide sequence: TGTGCCAGCAGGCGCGGGGGGGCCACCGGGGAGCTGTTTTTT. Translating it yields CASRRGGATGELFF. Based on the CDR3 plus reference TRBV7-2 and TRBJ2-2, the full variable domain is GAGVSQSPSNKVTEKGKDVELRCDPISGHTALYWYRQSLGQGLEFLIYFQGNSAPDKSGLPSDRFSAERTGGSVSTLTIQRTQQEDSAVYLCASRRGGATGELFFGEGSRLTVL.

The chain recombines TRBV4-1 with TRBJ2-7; the D gene is possibly TRBD2 (5 bases). Trimming removed 4 bases at V and 4 bases at J, with 23 bases between. The CDR3 has 17 residues. Germline V gene lookup returns CDR1 MGHRA and CDR2 YSYEKL. Here the CDR3 DNA reads TGCGCCAGCAGCCCCGGTAGGACTGGGCCGGGCCGGTACGAGCAGTACTTC. Translating it yields CASSPGRTGPGRYEQYF.

As concerns this clone: The same CDR3 also results from other DNA sequences found in this sample. The genes are TRBV28 and TRBJ1-6; no firm D call. The CDR3 spans 14 residues. The V and J ends lost 3 bases and 7 bases respectively, with 10 bases between them. Germline V gene lookup returns CDR1 MDHEN and CDR2 SYDVKM. CDR3 in amino acids: CASSLHSGNSPLHF. DNA of the CDR3: TGTGCCAGCAGTTTGCACAGTGGAAATTCACCCCTCCACTTT.

This chain links TRBV6-5 with TRBJ1-5, with D perhaps TRBD1 (6 bases). This CDR3 contains 14 residues. Trimming shortened V by 6 bases and J by 6 bases, and 15 bases separated the two germline ends. The V gene's germline CDR1 is MNHEY and CDR2 SVGAGI. CDR3 protein: CASRVGGGLQPQHF. In DNA form, the CDR3 reads TGTGCCAGCAGGGTGGGGGGGGGCCTTCAGCCCCAGCATTTT.

The chain links TRBV4-1 to TRBJ2-5, with 8 positions matching TRBD2. Trimming removed 1 base from V and 3 bases from J; junction bases left unmatched: 4. The CDR3 covers 15 residues. CDR1 MGHRA and CDR2 YSYEKL come from the germline V gene. CDR3 sequence (DNA): TGCGCCAGCAGCCAAGGAGCGGGGGAAAAAGAGACCCAGTACTTC. This sequence encodes CASSQGAGEKETQYF.

V is TRBV2 and J is TRBJ2-2; D is unresolved. Germline values: CDR1 SNHLY, CDR2 FYNNEI. Trimming pared 2 bases from V and 8 bases from J, leaving 9 bases between. There are 13 residues in the CDR3. CDR3: CASSEYGAGELFF. DNA of the CDR3: TGTGCCAGCAGTGAATACGGAGCTGGGGAGCTGTTTTTT.

The chain carries TRBV27 and TRBJ1-4; D perhaps matches TRBD1 (5 bases). The germline gives CDR1 MNHEY, CDR2 SMNVEV (reference sequence). The CDR3 is 13 amino acids. V lost 8 bases, J lost 10 bases, and 17 bases lay in between. The CDR3 DNA reads TGTGCCAGCGGCAGGGATTGGAGTGGAAAACTGTTTTTT. This encodes CASGRDWSGKLFF.

V is TRBV6-1 and J is TRBJ1-1; TRBD1 matches 8 bases. The germline CDR1 and CDR2 sequences are MNHNS and SASEGT. This CDR3 comprises 14 residues. The V gene end was trimmed by 3 bases and the J gene end by 4 bases; junction bases not matched to a gene: 4. The CDR3 nucleotides are TGTGCCAGCAGTGACGGACAGGGTAGCACTGAAGCTTTCTTT. The encoded protein is CASSDGQGSTEAFF.

The chain joins TRBV5-1 to TRBJ2-2; tentative D call: TRBD1 (5 bases). The CDR3 totals 14 residues. V was clipped by 0 bases and J by 7 bases, with 10 bases between them. In germline, CDR1 is SGHRS, CDR2 YFSETQ. The CDR3 is CASSLARANGELFF. The CDR3 bases are TGCGCCAGCAGCTTGGCCAGGGCGAACGGGGAGCTGTTTTTT.

This chain uses TRBV5-1 with TRBJ2-5; no clear D. CDR1 and CDR2 from the germline V gene are SGHRS and YFSETQ. The CDR3 runs 12 residues. With 4 bases removed from V and 4 bases from J, the gap between germline ends came to 8 bases. CDR3 protein: CASSLTTETQYF. CDR3 sequence (DNA): TGCGCCAGCAGCCTGACAACAGAGACCCAGTACTTC.

This chain links TRBV5-4 with TRBJ2-3, with D uncertain. V lost 1 base, J lost 4 bases, and 7 bases lay in between. This CDR3 contains 13 residues. From germline, CDR1 is SGHNT and CDR2 YYREEE (reference sequence). This CDR3 reads CASSLQLADTQYF. Here the CDR3 DNA reads TGTGCCAGCAGCTTGCAGTTGGCAGATACGCAGTATTTT.

The V and J genes are TRBV7-9 and TRBJ2-3; TRBD2 matches at 9 bases. The V and J ends lost 4 bases and 5 bases, in that order; junction bases with no gene match: 7. This CDR3 contains 15 residues. The germline V gene encodes CDR1 SEHNR and CDR2 FQNEAQ (reference sequence). CDR3 bases: TGTGCCAGCAGCTCTTCGGCGGGGGGGCGAGATACGCAGTATTTT. This encodes CASSSSAGGRDTQYF.

The chain uses TRBV19 and TRBJ2-3, with TRBD1 identical over 8 bases. Germline loops: CDR1 LNHDA, CDR2 SQIVND (reference sequence). The length of the CDR3 is 16 residues. The trim removed 6 bases at V and 1 base at J, leaving 9 bases unmatched. The CDR3: CASRYAPTGGTDTQYF. The DNA for the CDR3 is TGTGCCAGTAGGTATGCCCCGACAGGGGGCACAGATACGCAGTATTTT. The variable domain in full, completed from reference TRBV19 and TRBJ2-3, reads DGGITQSPKYLFRKEGQNVTLSCEQNLNHDAMYWYRQDPGQGLRLIYYSQIVNDFQKGDIAEGYSVSREKKESFPLTVTSAQKNPTAFYLCASRYAPTGGTDTQYFGPGTRLTVL.

This chain connects TRBV28 to TRBJ2-7; TRBD1 matches 8 bases. This CDR3 comprises 13 residues. Unmatched junction bases numbered 2, after V lost 2 bases and J lost 5 bases. Germline assignment: CDR1 MDHEN and CDR2 SYDVKM. CDR3 bases: TGTGCCAGCAGTTTACCGGGACAGGACGAGCAGTACTTC. Protein sequence: CASSLPGQDEQYF.

The V gene is TRBV18, the J gene TRBJ1-2; 7 nucleotides match TRBD1. Germline CDR1 is KGHSH and CDR2 is LQKENI. The CDR3 is 13 residues long. V gave up 3 bases and J gave up 8 bases; unmatched junction bases: 6. The CDR3 sequence: CASSPSRGKGYTF. DNA for the CDR3: TGTGCCAGCTCACCGTCCAGGGGGAAAGGCTACACCTTC.

The chain joins TRBV7-9 to TRBJ2-1, with 9 bases identical to TRBD2. Germline V gene sequence: CDR1 SEHNR, CDR2 FQNEAQ (reference sequence). The CDR3 has 15 amino acids. J was trimmed by 6 bases and V by 0 bases; bases with no gene match: 3. The CDR3 reads CASSLAAGGVNEQFF. The CDR3 DNA follows: TGTGCCAGCAGCTTAGCTGCGGGGGGGGTCAATGAGCAGTTCTTC.

The sample holds a few counts of this clone. The gene calls are TRBV4-1 and TRBJ1-5; 7 nucleotides align to TRBD1. J lost 5 bases, V lost 4 bases, and 5 bases had no gene match. Germline assignment: CDR1 MGHRA and CDR2 YSYEKL. There are 14 residues in the CDR3. CDR3 sequence (DNA): TGCGCCAGCAGCCGCCGGGACAGAGATCAGCCCCAGCATTTT. Translated: CASSRRDRDQPQHF.

CDR3 in amino acids: CASSVTDNYGYTF. The DNA of the CDR3 is TGTGCCAGCAGTGTTACAGACAACTATGGCTACACCTTC. This rearrangement joins TRBV6-1 to TRBJ1-2; the D is unclear. The CDR3 is 13 residues long. Germline-derived CDR1 and CDR2 are MNHNS and SASEGT. Trimming stripped 4 bases from V and 2 bases from J, with 8 bases between.

V gene TRBV29-1 combines with J gene TRBJ1-1; D is perhaps TRBD1 (5 bases). The CDR3 contains 14 residues. The germline V gene has CDR1 SQVTM and CDR2 ANQGSEA. The V gene lost 4 bases and the J gene lost 4 bases, with 16 bases spanning the gap. As DNA, the CDR3 is TGCAGCGTTGTCGCAGGGTACGTGGGCACTGAAGCTTTCTTT. Its protein is CSVVAGYVGTEAFF.

The chain combines TRBV30 with TRBJ1-2; possible D gene TRBD1, 6 bases. Germline V lookup: CDR1 GTSNPN, CDR2 SVGIG (reference sequence). The V and J ends lost 7 bases and 7 bases respectively, with 16 bases between them. The CDR3 is 12 residues long. CDR3 loop: CASNEGEGGYTF. The CDR3 nucleotides are TGTGCCTCGAACGAGGGGGAGGGTGGCTACACCTTC.

The rearrangement uses TRBV5-1 and TRBJ2-1, with 12 bases aligning to TRBD2. The V and J ends lost 4 bases and 7 bases, in that order; junction bases with no gene match: 6. The germline gives CDR1 SGHRS, CDR2 YFSETQ. This CDR3 comprises 15 residues. The CDR3 bases are TGCGCCAGCAGCACAGGACTAGCGGGGTTAAATGAGCAGTTCTTC. Translated: CASSTGLAGLNEQFF. Using reference TRBV5-1 and TRBJ2-1 for the parts outside the CDR3, the full variable domain is KAGVTQTPRYLIKTRGQQVTLSCSPISGHRSVSWYQQTPGQGLQFLFEYFSETQRNKGNFPGRFSGRQFSNSRSEMNVSTLELGDSALYLCASSTGLAGLNEQFFGPGTRLTVL.

The CDR3: CASSLAQGTEAFF. For the CDR3, the DNA is TGTGCCAGCAGCTTAGCGCAGGGCACTGAAGCTTTCTTT. The chain uses TRBV7-8 and TRBJ1-1; D perhaps matches TRBD1 (5 bases). The CDR3 loop spans 13 amino acids. The V gene lost 0 bases and the J gene lost 4 bases, with 6 bases spanning the gap. The germline CDR1 and CDR2 sequences are SGHVS and FQNEAQ.

V and J are TRBV18 and TRBJ1-1; TRBD1 is a possible D gene (5 bases). Germline V gene data show CDR1 as KGHSH and CDR2 as LQKENI. This CDR3 spans 11 amino acids. The V end lost 6 bases, the J end lost 11 bases, and 13 bases lay between the germline ends. The CDR3 reads CASSPGGRAFF. The DNA for the CDR3 is TGTGCCAGCTCCCCTGGGGGGAGGGCTTTCTTT.

The chain combines TRBV30 with TRBJ2-1, with 8 bases aligning to TRBD2. This CDR3 has 13 amino acids. The germline gives CDR1 GTSNPN, CDR2 SVGIG (reference sequence). Unmatched junction bases numbered 10, after V lost 3 bases and J lost 12 bases. The CDR3 DNA reads TGTGCCTGGAGCTCCCTTCTTCGGGGGGGGCAGTTCTTC. Its translation: CAWSSLLRGGQFF.